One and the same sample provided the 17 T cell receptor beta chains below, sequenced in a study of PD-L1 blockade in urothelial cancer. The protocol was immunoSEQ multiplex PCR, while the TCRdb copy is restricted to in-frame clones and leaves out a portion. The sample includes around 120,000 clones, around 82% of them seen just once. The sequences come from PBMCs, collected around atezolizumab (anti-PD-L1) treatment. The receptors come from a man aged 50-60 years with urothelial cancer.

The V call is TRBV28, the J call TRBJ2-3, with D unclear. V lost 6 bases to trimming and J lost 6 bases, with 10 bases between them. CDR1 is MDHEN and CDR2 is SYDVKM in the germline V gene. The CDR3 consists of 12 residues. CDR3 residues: CASSSSVDTQYF. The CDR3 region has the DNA TGTGCCAGCAGCTCCTCGGTGGATACGCAGTATTTT.

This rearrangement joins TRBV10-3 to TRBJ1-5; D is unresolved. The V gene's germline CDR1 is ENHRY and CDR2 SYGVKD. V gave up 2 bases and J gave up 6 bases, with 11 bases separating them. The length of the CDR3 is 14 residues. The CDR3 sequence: CAISEEVRSQPQHF. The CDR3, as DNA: TGTGCCATCAGTGAGGAGGTGCGGAGTCAGCCCCAGCATTTT.

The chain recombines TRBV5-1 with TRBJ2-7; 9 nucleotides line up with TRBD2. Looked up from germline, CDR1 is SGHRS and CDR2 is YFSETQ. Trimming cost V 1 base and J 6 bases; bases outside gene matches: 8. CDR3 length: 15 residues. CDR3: CASSLKRGALSEQYF. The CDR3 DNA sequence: TGCGCCAGCAGCTTGAAGCGGGGGGCGCTTAGCGAGCAGTACTTC.

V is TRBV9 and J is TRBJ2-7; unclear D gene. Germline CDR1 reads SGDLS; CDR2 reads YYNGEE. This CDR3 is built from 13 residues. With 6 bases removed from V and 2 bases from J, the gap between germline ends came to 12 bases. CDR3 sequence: CASTILPTYEQYF. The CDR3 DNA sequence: TGTGCCAGCACCATACTACCAACCTACGAGCAGTACTTC.

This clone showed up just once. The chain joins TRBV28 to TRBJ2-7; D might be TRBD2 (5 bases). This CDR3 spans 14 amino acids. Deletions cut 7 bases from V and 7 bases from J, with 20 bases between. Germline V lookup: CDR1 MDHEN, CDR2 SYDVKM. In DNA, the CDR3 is TGTGCCAGCACCAAGGACGGGGTCCGATCGGAGCAGTACTTC. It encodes CASTKDGVRSEQYF.

The CDR3 reads CASSLSSSEQYF. CDR3 coding DNA: TGTGCCAGCAGCTTAAGTAGTTCCGAGCAGTACTTC. V and J are TRBV7-8 and TRBJ2-7; D unresolved. In germline, CDR1 is SGHVS, CDR2 FQNEAQ. Deletions cut 2 bases from V and 6 bases from J, with 8 bases between. The CDR3 runs to 12 residues.

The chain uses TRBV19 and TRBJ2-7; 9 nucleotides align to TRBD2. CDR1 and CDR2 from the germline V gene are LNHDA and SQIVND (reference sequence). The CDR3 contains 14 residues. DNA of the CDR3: TGTCCCGAAGGCGGGAGGGCCAGCTCCTACGAGCAGTACTTC. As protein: CPEGGRASSYEQYF. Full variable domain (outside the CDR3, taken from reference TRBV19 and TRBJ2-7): DGGITQSPKYLFRKEGQNVTLSCEQNLNHDAMYWYRQDPGQGLRLIYYSQIVNDFQKGDIAEGYSVSREKKESFPLTVTSAQKNPTAFYLCPEGGRASSYEQYFGPGTRLTVT.

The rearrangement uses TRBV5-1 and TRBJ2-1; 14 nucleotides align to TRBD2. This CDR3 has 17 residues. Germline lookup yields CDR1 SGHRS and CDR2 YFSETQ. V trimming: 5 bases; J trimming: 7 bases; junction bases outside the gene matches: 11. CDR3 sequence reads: CASRGLAGEVVLNEQFF. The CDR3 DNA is TGCGCCAGCAGGGGACTAGCGGGAGAAGTGGTTTTGAATGAGCAGTTCTTC.

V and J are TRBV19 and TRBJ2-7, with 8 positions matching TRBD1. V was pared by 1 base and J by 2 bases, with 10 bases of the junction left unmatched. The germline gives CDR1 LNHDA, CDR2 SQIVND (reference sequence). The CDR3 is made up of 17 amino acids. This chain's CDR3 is CASSIGPMGQAPYEQYF. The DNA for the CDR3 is TGTGCCAGTAGTATAGGGCCGATGGGACAGGCGCCCTACGAGCAGTACTTC. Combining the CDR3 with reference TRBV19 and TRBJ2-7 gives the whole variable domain DGGITQSPKYLFRKEGQNVTLSCEQNLNHDAMYWYRQDPGQGLRLIYYSQIVNDFQKGDIAEGYSVSREKKESFPLTVTSAQKNPTAFYLCASSIGPMGQAPYEQYFGPGTRLTVT.

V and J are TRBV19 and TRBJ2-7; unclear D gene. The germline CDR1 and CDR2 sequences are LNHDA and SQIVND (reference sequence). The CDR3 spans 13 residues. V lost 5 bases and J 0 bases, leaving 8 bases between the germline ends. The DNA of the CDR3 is TGTGCCAGTAGTTATCCGAGCTCCTACGAGCAGTACTTC. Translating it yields CASSYPSSYEQYF.

CDR3 coding DNA: TGCGCCAGCAGCCAATTGAGCATTACGAACACCGGGGAGCTGTTTTTT. It is translated as CASSQLSITNTGELFF. The chain joins TRBV4-1 to TRBJ2-2; D not resolved. The CDR3 loop spans 16 amino acids. The germline V and J ends were trimmed by 2 bases and 0 bases, with 10 bases remaining between them. The germline gives CDR1 MGHRA, CDR2 YSYEKL.

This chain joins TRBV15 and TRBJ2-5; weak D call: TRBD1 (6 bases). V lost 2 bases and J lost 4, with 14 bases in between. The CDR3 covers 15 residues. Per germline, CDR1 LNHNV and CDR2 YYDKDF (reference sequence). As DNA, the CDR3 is TGTGCCACCAGCAGAAAACCAGGGGCGGGAGAGACCCAGTACTTC. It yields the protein CATSRKPGAGETQYF.

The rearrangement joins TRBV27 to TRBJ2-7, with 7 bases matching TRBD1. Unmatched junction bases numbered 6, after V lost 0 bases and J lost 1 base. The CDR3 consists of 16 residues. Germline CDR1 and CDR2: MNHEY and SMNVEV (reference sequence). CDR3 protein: CASSLSWDRFSYEQYF. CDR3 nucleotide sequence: TGTGCCAGCAGTTTATCCTGGGACAGATTTTCCTACGAGCAGTACTTC.

The CDR3 is CATSRDQPGLKGNTIYF. In nucleotides, the CDR3 is TGTGCCACCAGCAGAGATCAACCAGGGCTCAAAGGAAACACCATATATTTT. This chain connects TRBV15 to TRBJ1-3; the D gene is possibly TRBD1 (5 bases). V was clipped by 0 bases and J by 4 bases, with 16 bases between them. Germline V lookup: CDR1 LNHNV, CDR2 YYDKDF (reference sequence). This CDR3 contains 17 residues.

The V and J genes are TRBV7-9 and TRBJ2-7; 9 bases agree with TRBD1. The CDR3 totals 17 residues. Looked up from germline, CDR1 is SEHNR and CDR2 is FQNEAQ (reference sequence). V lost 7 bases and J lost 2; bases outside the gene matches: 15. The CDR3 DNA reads TGTGCCAGCACCCCTAGTTCGTCGGGACAGGGTACCTACGAGCAGTACTTC. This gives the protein CASTPSSSGQGTYEQYF.

The CDR3, as DNA: TGTGCCAGCAGCGTAGGAGTTGGAAGACAGACGAGCTCCTACAATGAGCAGTTCTTC. Translation gives CASSVGVGRQTSSYNEQFF. The chain uses TRBV9 and TRBJ2-1; a weak D match, TRBD1 (5 bases). The CDR3 has 19 residues. Germline V gene data show CDR1 as SGDLS and CDR2 as YYNGEE. V was pared by 0 bases and J by 0 bases, with 19 bases between.

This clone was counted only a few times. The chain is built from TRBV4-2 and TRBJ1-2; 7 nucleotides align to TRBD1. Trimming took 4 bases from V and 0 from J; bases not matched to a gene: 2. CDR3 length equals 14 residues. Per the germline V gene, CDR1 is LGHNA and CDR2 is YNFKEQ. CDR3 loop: CASSRGTANYGYTF. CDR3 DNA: TGTGCCAGCAGCCGCGGGACAGCTAACTATGGCTACACCTTC.